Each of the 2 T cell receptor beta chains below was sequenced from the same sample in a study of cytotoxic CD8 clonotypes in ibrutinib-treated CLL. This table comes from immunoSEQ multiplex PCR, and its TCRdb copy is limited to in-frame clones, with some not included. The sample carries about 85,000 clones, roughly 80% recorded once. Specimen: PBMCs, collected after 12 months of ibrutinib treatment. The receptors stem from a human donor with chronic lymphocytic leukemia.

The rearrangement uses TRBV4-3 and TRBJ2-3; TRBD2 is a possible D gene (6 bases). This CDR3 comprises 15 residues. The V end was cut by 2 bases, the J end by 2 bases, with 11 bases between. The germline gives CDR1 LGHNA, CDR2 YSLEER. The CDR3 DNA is TGCGCCAGCAGCCAACCGCGGGACCACACAGATACGCAGTATTTT. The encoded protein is CASSQPRDHTDTQYF.

For the CDR3, the DNA is TGTGCCAGCAGCCCTACCGGGACAGTGGGTGAAAAACTGTTTTTT. Protein product: CASSPTGTVGEKLFF. The chain combines TRBV4-2 with TRBJ1-4; 7 nucleotides match TRBD1. From germline, CDR1 is LGHNA and CDR2 YNFKEQ. The CDR3 is 15 amino acids. Germline trimming cut 4 bases from V and 7 bases from J; bases unmatched to any gene: 9.